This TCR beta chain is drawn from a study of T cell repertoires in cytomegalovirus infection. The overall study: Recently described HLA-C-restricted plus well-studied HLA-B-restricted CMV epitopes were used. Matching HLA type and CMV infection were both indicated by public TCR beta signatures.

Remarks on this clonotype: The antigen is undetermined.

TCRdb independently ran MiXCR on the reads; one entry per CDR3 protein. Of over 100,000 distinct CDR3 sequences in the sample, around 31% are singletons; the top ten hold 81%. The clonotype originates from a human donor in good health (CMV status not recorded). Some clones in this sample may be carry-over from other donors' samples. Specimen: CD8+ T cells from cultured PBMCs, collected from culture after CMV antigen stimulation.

CDR3 sequence reads: CASSLVAGGPEQYF. For the CDR3, the DNA is TGTGCCAGCAGCTTAGTTGCGGGGGGGCCCGAGCAGTACTTC. V is TRBV7-8 and J is TRBJ2-7, with 9 bases matching TRBD2. Germline V lookup: CDR1 SGHVS, CDR2 FQNEAQ. The CDR3 is 14 amino acids. J was trimmed by 6 bases and V by 1 base; bases with no gene match: 4. Supplemented by reference TRBV7-8 and TRBJ2-7, the full variable domain reads GAGVSQSPRYKVAKRGQDVALRCDPISGHVSLFWYQQALGQGPEFLTYFQNEAQLDKSGLPSDRFFAERPEGSVSTLKIQRTQQEDSAVYLCASSLVAGGPEQYFGPGTRLTVT.